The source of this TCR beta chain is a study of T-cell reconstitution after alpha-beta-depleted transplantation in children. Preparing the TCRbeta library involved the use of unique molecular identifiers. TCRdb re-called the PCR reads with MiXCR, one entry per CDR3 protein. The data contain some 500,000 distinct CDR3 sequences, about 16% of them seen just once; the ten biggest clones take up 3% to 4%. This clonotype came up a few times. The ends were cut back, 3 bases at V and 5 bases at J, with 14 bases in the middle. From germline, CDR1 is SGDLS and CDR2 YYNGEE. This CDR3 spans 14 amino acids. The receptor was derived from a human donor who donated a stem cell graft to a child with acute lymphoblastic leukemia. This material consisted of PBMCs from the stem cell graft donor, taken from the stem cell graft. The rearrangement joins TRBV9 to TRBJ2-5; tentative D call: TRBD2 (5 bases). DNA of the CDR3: TGTGCCAGCAGCGATCTCAGCGGAAGCGAGACCCAGTACTTC. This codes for CASSDLSGSETQYF.